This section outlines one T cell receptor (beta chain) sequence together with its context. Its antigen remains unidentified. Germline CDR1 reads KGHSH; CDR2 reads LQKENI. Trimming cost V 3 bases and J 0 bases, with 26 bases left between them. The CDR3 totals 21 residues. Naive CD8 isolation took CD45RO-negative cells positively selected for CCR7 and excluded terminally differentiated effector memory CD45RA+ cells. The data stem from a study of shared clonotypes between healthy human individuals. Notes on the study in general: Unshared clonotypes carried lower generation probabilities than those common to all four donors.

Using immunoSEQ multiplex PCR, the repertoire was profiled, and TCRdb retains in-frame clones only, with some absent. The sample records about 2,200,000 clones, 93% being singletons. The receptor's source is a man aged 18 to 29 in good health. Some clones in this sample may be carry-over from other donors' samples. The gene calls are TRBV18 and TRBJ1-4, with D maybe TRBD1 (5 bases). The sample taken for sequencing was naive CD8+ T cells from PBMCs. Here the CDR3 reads CASSPIRDGTHVVATNEKLFF. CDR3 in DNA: TGTGCCAGCTCACCGATCCGGGACGGGACTCACGTTGTTGCAACTAATGAAAAACTGTTTTTT.